Listed here are 6 T cell receptor beta chains from one sample, sequenced in a study of identical twins. In TCRdb, the 5' RACE reads were re-called with MiXCR into one record per CDR3 protein. The top ten hold about 0.99% of the sample, which has 400,000 to 550,000 distinct CDR3 sequences, 22% seen once. This same sample was also part of a study on T cells expressing NK-cell markers.

Input material: CD4+ T cells sorted from blood. Source of these receptors: a woman aged 18-35 years in good health.

The CDR3 spells CASSLMGQGASADTQYF. The CDR3 DNA reads TGTGCCAGCAGCTTAATGGGACAGGGGGCGAGTGCAGATACGCAGTATTTT. This sequence joins TRBV11-3 and TRBJ2-3; 12 bases align to TRBD1. V lost 2 bases and J lost 4; bases outside the gene matches: 7. CDR1 is SGHNT and CDR2 is YENEEA in the germline V gene. The CDR3 totals 17 residues.

This chain links TRBV7-9 with TRBJ2-3, with no clear D. CDR3 size: 13 residues. Trimming pared 3 bases from V and 6 bases from J, leaving 10 bases between. Looked up from germline, CDR1 is SEHNR and CDR2 is FQNEAQ (reference sequence). CDR3 coding DNA: TGTGCCAGCAGCTTCGCGGAGCACGATACGCAGTATTTT. Translated, it gives CASSFAEHDTQYF.

This clonotype was detected a few times. This chain uses TRBV7-2 with TRBJ2-1, with 9 positions matching TRBD2. V lost 4 bases, J lost 4 bases, and 11 bases stayed unmatched. The CDR3 contains 17 residues. Germline V gene data show CDR1 as SGHTA and CDR2 as FQGNSA. CDR3: CASSWGRGSGGYNEQFF. The CDR3 region has the DNA TGTGCCAGCAGCTGGGGCAGGGGGAGCGGGGGGTACAATGAGCAGTTCTTC.

This clonotype was recorded a few times. The V and J genes are TRBV20-1 and TRBJ2-2, with D possibly being TRBD1 (5 bases). The V and J ends lost 5 bases and 3 bases respectively, with 7 bases between them. CDR1 is DFQATT and CDR2 is SNEGSKA in the germline V gene (reference sequence). The length of the CDR3 is 12 residues. The CDR3 sequence: CSAGAHTGELFF. The CDR3 DNA sequence: TGCAGTGCTGGGGCCCACACCGGGGAGCTGTTTTTT.

The sample holds a few counts of this clonotype. The rearrangement links TRBV6-6 to TRBJ1-1, with TRBD1 as a possible D gene (6 bases). The V end lost 7 bases, the J end lost 2 bases, and 11 bases lay between the germline ends. The CDR3 is 13 amino acids. CDR1 is MNHNY, CDR2 SVGAGI, per germline (reference sequence). CDR3 amino acids: CASKGGINTEAFF. The CDR3 nucleotides read TGTGCCAGCAAAGGGGGGATTAACACTGAAGCTTTCTTT.

This chain connects TRBV19 to TRBJ1-2; D is unclear. Per germline, CDR1 LNHDA and CDR2 SQIVND (reference sequence). CDR3 length: 13 residues. V dropped 1 base and J dropped 5 bases, with 8 bases sitting between them. The CDR3 nucleotides are TGTGCCAGTAGTATAGTAGGGAGATATGGCTACACCTTC. Translated: CASSIVGRYGYTF.